Each of the 19 T cell receptor beta chains below was sequenced from the same sample in a study of CD8 T cells in Susac syndrome. About 0.5 to 1 ug RNA was reverse transcribed with random hexamers. TCRdb ran MiXCR on the immunoSEQ multiplex PCR reads and lists one entry per CDR3 protein. The sample contains 150,000 to 200,000 distinct CDR3 sequences, over 85% of which appear only once. The sequencing sample was made of CD4+ T cells from PBMCs. The source is a human donor in good health.

The V gene is TRBV6-1, the J gene TRBJ1-5, with TRBD1 as a possible D gene (6 bases). Per germline, CDR1 MNHNS and CDR2 SASEGT. The CDR3 length is 16 residues. Trimming shortened V by 6 bases and J by 3 bases, and 18 bases separated the two germline ends. The DNA of the CDR3 is TGTGCCAGCAGATCCCTTACAGGGTCACCCAATCAGCCCCAGCATTTT. Amino acid sequence: CASRSLTGSPNQPQHF.

The chain links TRBV20-1 to TRBJ1-6; 8 nucleotides match TRBD1. In germline, CDR1 is DFQATT, CDR2 SNEGSKA (reference sequence). This CDR3 has 15 amino acids. Trimming cost V 1 base and J 7 bases; bases outside gene matches: 6. Here the CDR3 reads CSARGDRWENSPLHF. CDR3 nucleotide sequence: TGCAGTGCTAGAGGGGACAGGTGGGAAAATTCACCCCTCCACTTT.

This sequence joins TRBV30 and TRBJ2-7; no firm D call. This CDR3 contains 11 residues. CDR1 is GTSNPN, CDR2 SVGIG, per germline (reference sequence). Deletions cut 8 bases from V and 1 base from J, with 9 bases between. The CDR3 loop is CAGIQSYEQYF. Here the CDR3 DNA reads TGTGCCGGAATCCAGTCCTACGAGCAGTACTTC. Filled out from reference TRBV30 and TRBJ2-7, the complete variable domain reads SQTIHQWPATLVQPVGSPLSLECTVEGTSNPNLYWYRQAAGRGLQLLFYSVGIGQISSEVPQNLSASRPQDRQFILSSKKLLLSDSGFYLCAGIQSYEQYFGPGTRLTVT.

The chain joins TRBV5-1 to TRBJ2-2; a possible D gene is TRBD1 (6 bases). The CDR3 totals 15 residues. CDR1 and CDR2 (germline): SGHRS, YFSETQ. Trimming stripped 4 bases from V and 0 bases from J, with 10 bases between. The CDR3 reads CASSIGQTNTGELFF. In DNA, the CDR3 is TGCGCCAGCAGCATTGGACAGACGAACACCGGGGAGCTGTTTTTT.

In this sample, this clonotype turned up once. V gene TRBV3-1 combines with J gene TRBJ2-5, with 8 bases aligning to TRBD2. There are 17 residues in the CDR3. Germline trimming cut 4 bases from V and 4 bases from J; bases unmatched to any gene: 14. The germline CDR1 and CDR2 sequences are LGHDT and YNNKEL (reference sequence). The CDR3 loop is CASSLLSRRGERETQYF. In DNA, the CDR3 is TGTGCCAGCAGCCTCCTCTCAAGGCGGGGGGAGAGAGAGACCCAGTACTTC.

This chain connects TRBV3-1 to TRBJ2-5; D not resolved. V lost 3 bases to trimming and J lost 2 bases, with 10 bases between them. CDR1 and CDR2 from the germline V gene are LGHDT and YNNKEL (reference sequence). The CDR3 is 14 residues long. The CDR3 nucleotides are TGTGCCAGCAGCCAGTTACTCCTACAAGAGACCCAGTACTTC. It encodes CASSQLLLQETQYF.

This rearrangement joins TRBV6-2 or TRBV6-3 to TRBJ2-7; D gene unclear. Trimming removed 4 bases from V and 0 bases from J, with 4 bases in between. The CDR3 runs to 12 residues. Germline lookup yields CDR1 MNHEY and CDR2 SVGEGT. The CDR3 coding sequence is TGTGCCAGCAGTTCCTTCTCCTACGAGCAGTACTTC. This codes for CASSSFSYEQYF.

The genes are TRBV28 and TRBJ1-1; no reliable D call. Germline loops: CDR1 MDHEN, CDR2 SYDVKM. The CDR3 spans 13 residues. Trimming cost V 5 bases and J 3 bases, with 10 bases left between them. CDR3 coding DNA: TGTGCCAGCAGTCTTGACCGTTACACTGAAGCTTTCTTT. Residues: CASSLDRYTEAFF.

The chain recombines TRBV9 with TRBJ2-3; 9 bases are shared with TRBD2. Germline loops: CDR1 SGDLS, CDR2 YYNGEE. The CDR3 totals 19 residues. After removal of 2 bases from V and 0 bases from J, the junction contained 13 bases not matched to a gene. The chain's CDR3 is CASSVDPERGAASTDTQYF. The CDR3 coding sequence is TGTGCCAGCAGCGTCGACCCCGAGCGGGGGGCCGCTAGCACAGATACGCAGTATTTT.

In DNA form, the CDR3 reads TGTGCCAGCAGCCGAACAGTGAGAGGAGAGACCCAGTACTTC. It specifies CASSRTVRGETQYF. The chain is built from TRBV3-1 and TRBJ2-5; no clear D. Germline V lookup: CDR1 LGHDT, CDR2 YNNKEL (reference sequence). The CDR3 has 14 amino acids. The V gene lost 4 bases and the J gene lost 4 bases, with 13 bases spanning the gap.

This rearrangement joins TRBV29-1 to TRBJ1-5; 10 nucleotides agree with TRBD1. Per the germline V gene, CDR1 is SQVTM and CDR2 is ANQGSEA. Trimming cost V 6 bases and J 5 bases; bases outside gene matches: 7. This CDR3 comprises 14 residues. The CDR3: CSVASGTGDQPQHF. In nucleotides, the CDR3 is TGCAGCGTCGCGTCCGGGACAGGGGATCAGCCCCAGCATTTT.

The chain carries TRBV29-1 and TRBJ1-1, with a possible D match to TRBD1 (5 bases). Germline V lookup: CDR1 SQVTM, CDR2 ANQGSEA. The CDR3 loop spans 13 amino acids. The V gene lost 4 bases and the J gene lost 4 bases, with 13 bases spanning the gap. CDR3 sequence reads: CSVVRRAGTEAFF. In DNA form, the CDR3 reads TGCAGCGTTGTTCGCAGGGCGGGCACTGAAGCTTTCTTT.

The chain uses TRBV9 and TRBJ2-1; D uncertain. Between the trimmed V and J ends, which lost 1 base and 5 bases, there was a span of 13 bases. Per germline, CDR1 SGDLS and CDR2 YYNGEE. This CDR3 comprises 15 residues. The DNA of the CDR3 is TGTGCCAGCAGCGTACTCCCCACCTCGGACAATGAGCAGTTCTTC. It yields the protein CASSVLPTSDNEQFF.

V gene TRBV20-1 combines with J gene TRBJ2-1; no clear D gene. The V end lost 2 bases, the J end lost 12 bases, and 17 bases lay between the germline ends. The CDR3 is 13 amino acids. CDR1 is DFQATT, CDR2 SNEGSKA, per germline (reference sequence). DNA for the CDR3: TGCAGTGCTAGATATAGGGTGCCGGATCGGCAGTTCTTC. Translated: CSARYRVPDRQFF.

The chain carries TRBV4-3 and TRBJ2-2, with D possibly matching TRBD2 (6 bases). Trimming left V 3 bases short and J 5 bases short, with 16 bases between. Germline V CDR1 and CDR2: LGHNA, YSLEER. This CDR3 is 16 amino acids long. The CDR3 coding sequence is TGCGCCAGCAGCCACTTTGGGGCCGGGGGTACCGGGGAGCTGTTTTTT. Translating it yields CASSHFGAGGTGELFF.

The chain links TRBV12-5 to TRBJ2-7, with unresolved D. This CDR3 comprises 12 residues. Trimming stripped 5 bases from V and 6 bases from J, with 11 bases between. The germline V gene has CDR1 LGHNT and CDR2 FRNRAP. The CDR3, as DNA: TGTGCTAGTGGTCAACCAGGTCTCGAGCAGTACTTC. This codes for CASGQPGLEQYF. The full variable domain, its missing parts supplied by reference TRBV12-5 and TRBJ2-7, is DARVTQTPRHKVTEMGQEVTMRCQPILGHNTVFWYRQTMMQGLELLAYFRNRAPLDDSGMPKDRFSAEMPDATLATLKIQPSEPRDSAVYFCASGQPGLEQYFGPGTRLTVT.

The chain joins TRBV9 to TRBJ2-3; tentatively, D is TRBD1 (6 bases). This CDR3 has 15 amino acids. V lost 1 base and J 3 bases, leaving 12 bases between the germline ends. Germline V gives CDR1 SGDLS, CDR2 YYNGEE. The CDR3 reads CASSVSGTSTDTQYF. CDR3 coding DNA: TGTGCCAGCAGCGTATCCGGGACATCGACAGATACGCAGTATTTT.

CDR3 region: CASSYKTGNADTQYF. CDR3 DNA: TGTGCCAGCAGCTATAAGACAGGGAACGCAGATACGCAGTATTTT. The chain employs TRBV9 and TRBJ2-3; 7 bases map to TRBD1. V was clipped by 4 bases and J by 4 bases; unmatched bases: 9. The CDR3 contains 15 residues. The germline CDR1 and CDR2 sequences are SGDLS and YYNGEE.

The chain links TRBV27 to TRBJ1-1, with 7 bases matching TRBD1. Germline-derived CDR1 and CDR2 are MNHEY and SMNVEV (reference sequence). CDR3 length: 10 amino acids. The V segment lost 6 bases and the J segment 12 bases; nucleotides outside the gene matches: 4. CDR3 coding DNA: TGTGCCAGCAGGCCGGGACAGACTTTCTTT. This codes for CASRPGQTFF.